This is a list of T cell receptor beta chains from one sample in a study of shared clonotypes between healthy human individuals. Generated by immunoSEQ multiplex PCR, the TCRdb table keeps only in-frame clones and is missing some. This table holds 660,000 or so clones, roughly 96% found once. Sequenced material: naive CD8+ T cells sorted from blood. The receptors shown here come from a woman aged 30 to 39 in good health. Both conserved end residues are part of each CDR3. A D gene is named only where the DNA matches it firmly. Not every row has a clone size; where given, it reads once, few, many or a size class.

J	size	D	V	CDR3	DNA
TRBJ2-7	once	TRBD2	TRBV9	CASSYLTTSGRPYEQYF	TGTGCCAGCAGCTACCTCACGACTAGCGGGAGACCCTACGAGCAGTACTTC
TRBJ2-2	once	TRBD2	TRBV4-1	CASSQRGSISGELFF	TGCGCCAGCAGCCAGCGCGGGAGTATAAGTGGGGAGCTGTTTTTT
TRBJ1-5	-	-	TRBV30	CAWIHRNSNQPQHF	TGTGCCTGGATTCACAGAAATAGCAATCAGCCCCAGCATTTT
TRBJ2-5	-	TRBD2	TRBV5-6	CASSDGLVGTQYF	TGTGCCAGCAGCGACGGACTAGTGGGGACCCAGTACTTC
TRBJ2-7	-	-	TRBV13	CASSLERQPYEQYF	TGTGCCAGCAGCTTAGAGAGACAGCCCTACGAGCAGTACTTC
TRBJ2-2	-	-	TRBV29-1	CSVSAPSGTGELFF	TGCAGCGTTTCCGCCCCCTCAGGCACCGGGGAGCTGTTTTTT
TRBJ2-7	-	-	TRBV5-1	CASSLGGYSYEQYF	TGCGCCAGCAGCTTGGGGGGGTACTCCTACGAGCAGTACTTC
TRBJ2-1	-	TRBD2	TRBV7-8	CASSLAYGRANEQFF	TGTGCCAGCAGCTTAGCGTACGGGAGGGCTAATGAGCAGTTCTTC
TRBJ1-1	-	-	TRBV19	CASSIVLVRATEAFF	TGTGCCAGTAGTATTGTTTTGGTAAGGGCCACTGAAGCTTTCTTT
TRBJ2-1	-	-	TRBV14	CASSRGTAYNEQFF	TGTGCCAGCAGCCGCGGGACAGCATACAATGAGCAGTTCTTC
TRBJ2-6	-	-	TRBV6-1	CASCPRGSGANVLTF	TGTGCCAGCTGTCCGAGGGGGTCCGGGGCCAACGTCCTGACTTTC
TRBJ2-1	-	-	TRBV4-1	CASSQVEGSGLEFF	TGCGCCAGCAGCCAAGTCGAGGGAAGCGGGTTGGAGTTCTTC
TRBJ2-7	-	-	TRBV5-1	CASSLGARESTYEQYF	TGCGCCAGCAGCTTGGGGGCACGGGAGAGCACCTACGAGCAGTACTTC
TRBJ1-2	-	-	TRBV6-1	CASSEGLLDSGVGYTF	TGTGCCAGCAGTGAAGGTCTATTGGACAGCGGGGTCGGCTACACCTTC
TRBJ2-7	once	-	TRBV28	CASSSPQRGSYEQYF	TGTGCCAGCAGCTCCCCCCAGAGGGGGTCCTACGAGCAGTACTTC
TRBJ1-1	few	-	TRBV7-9	CASSDGTNTEAFF	TGTGCCAGCAGTGATGGAACTAACACTGAAGCTTTCTTT
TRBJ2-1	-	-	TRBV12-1	CASSLGTPREMGQFF	TGTGCCAGCAGCTTGGGGACACCGCGGGAGATGGGGCAGTTCTTC
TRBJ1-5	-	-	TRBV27	CASSLYAGLGQPQHF	TGTGCCAGCAGTTTATACGCAGGGCTGGGGCAGCCCCAGCATTTT
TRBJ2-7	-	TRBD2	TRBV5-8	CASSTYSGRATYEQYF	TGTGCCAGCAGCACCTATAGCGGGAGGGCGACCTACGAGCAGTACTTC
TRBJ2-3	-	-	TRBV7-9	CASSPSDSSRTQYF	TGTGCCAGCAGCCCGTCGGACAGCTCGAGGACGCAGTATTTT
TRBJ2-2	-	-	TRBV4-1	CASSSGQLTGELFF	TGCGCCAGCAGCTCGGGACAACTCACCGGGGAGCTGTTTTTT
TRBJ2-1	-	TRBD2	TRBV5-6	CASSPRESGSFYEQFF	TGTGCCAGCAGCCCCCGGGAGAGCGGGAGTTTTTATGAGCAGTTCTTC